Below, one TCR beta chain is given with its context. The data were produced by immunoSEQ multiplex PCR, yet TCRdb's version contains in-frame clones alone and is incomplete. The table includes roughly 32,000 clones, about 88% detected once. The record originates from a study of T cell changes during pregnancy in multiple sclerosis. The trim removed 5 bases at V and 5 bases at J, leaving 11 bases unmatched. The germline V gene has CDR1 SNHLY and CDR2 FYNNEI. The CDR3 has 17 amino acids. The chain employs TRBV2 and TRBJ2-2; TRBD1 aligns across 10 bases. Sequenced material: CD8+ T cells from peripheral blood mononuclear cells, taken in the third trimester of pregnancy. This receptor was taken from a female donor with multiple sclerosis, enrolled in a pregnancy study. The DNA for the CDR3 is TGTGCCAGCAGTACCCCCCGGGACAGGGGTATAACCGGGGAGCTGTTTTTT. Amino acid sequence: CASSTPRDRGITGELFF.